The T cell receptor (beta chain) described here comes from a study of T cell responses to AZD1222 COVID-19 vaccine. General observations from the study: Reportedly, close to half of spike-specific TCRs are directed against unmutated variant regions. Donors in the cohort were predominantly white British and more often female, and clonal diversity was possibly underestimated.

Only in-frame clones appear in the TCRdb table, and some are missing; sequencing was by immunoSEQ multiplex PCR. This sample has 100,000 to 150,000 clones, with 90% found just once. V shed 2 bases and J 7 bases; nucleotides not matched to a gene: 9. The germline CDR1 and CDR2 sequences are PRHDT and FYEKMQ (reference sequence). There are 16 residues in the CDR3. A word on this clone: The antigen remains unidentified.

The source of this sequence is an adult in good health. Sequencing was performed on peripheral blood, taken on day 0 of MenACWY control vaccination. The chain joins TRBV13 to TRBJ2-2; 8 bases are shared with TRBD1. The chain's CDR3 is CASSLNARGLGGELFF. In DNA form, the CDR3 reads TGTGCCAGCAGCTTAAACGCCAGGGGGCTTGGCGGGGAGCTGTTTTTT.